A single sample is the source of the 11 T cell receptor beta chains below, sequenced in a study of CD8 T cells in ankylosing spondylitis. MiXCR, run by TCRdb on the 5' RACE reads, gives a single entry per CDR3 protein. The sample shows fewer than 35,000 distinct CDR3 sequences, about 30% of them seen only once. The sample comprised synovial fluid, either unsorted or a sorted T cell fraction (not recorded which). Source of these receptors: a male donor with ankylosing spondylitis.

This clonotype was detected only once. The gene calls are TRBV5-1 and TRBJ1-2, with TRBD1 identical over 7 bases. The CDR3 covers 14 residues. Germline V gene sequence: CDR1 SGHRS, CDR2 YFSETQ. Trimming took 4 bases from V and 10 from J; bases not matched to a gene: 13. The chain's CDR3 is CASSPTTGPRIYTF. Here the CDR3 DNA reads TGCGCCAGCAGCCCGACGACAGGGCCTAGGATCTACACCTTC.

The chain joins TRBV5-1 to TRBJ1-1; perhaps TRBD1 as D (5 bases). CDR3 length equals 16 residues. Germline CDR1 SGHRS, CDR2 YFSETQ. V was pared by 0 bases and J by 0 bases, with 12 bases between. The CDR3 sequence: CASSLALGGMNTEAFF. CDR3 coding DNA: TGCGCCAGCAGCTTGGCCTTGGGGGGGATGAACACTGAAGCTTTCTTT.

This clonotype was observed a handful of times. The rearrangement uses TRBV29-1 and TRBJ2-7; D is uncertain. V was cut by 6 bases and J by 0 bases, with 15 bases left in between. The CDR3 covers 14 residues. Germline V CDR1 and CDR2: SQVTM, ANQGSEA. The CDR3 is CSVPLDDDSYEQYF. As DNA, the CDR3 is TGCAGCGTACCCTTGGACGACGACTCCTACGAGCAGTACTTC.

This clonotype occurred a few times. This chain joins TRBV4-1 and TRBJ2-1; 7 positions match TRBD2. CDR1 MGHRA and CDR2 YSYEKL come from the germline V gene. This CDR3 has 17 amino acids. The trim removed 6 bases at V and 0 bases at J, leaving 11 bases unmatched. CDR3 protein: CASSQYGRFSSYNEQFF. The CDR3 region has the DNA TGCGCCAGCAGTCAATACGGGAGGTTCAGCTCCTACAATGAGCAGTTCTTC.

In this sample, this clonotype turned up a few times. CDR3 DNA sequence: TGTGCCACCAGTGACCCTAACCGAGGCACTGAAGCTTTCTTT. It codes for CATSDPNRGTEAFF. The rearrangement uses TRBV24-1 and TRBJ1-1; no definite D call. The CDR3 sequence is 14 residues long. V shed 4 bases and J shed 4 bases, with 12 bases lying between them. In germline, CDR1 is KGHDR, CDR2 SFDVKD.

This clonotype was seen a few times. V is TRBV20-1 and J is TRBJ2-1; TRBD1 matches 7 bases. The V and J ends lost 6 bases and 8 bases, in that order; junction bases with no gene match: 13. The CDR3 loop spans 14 amino acids. CDR1 and CDR2 from the germline V gene are DFQATT and SNEGSKA (reference sequence). CDR3 sequence reads: CSAGQGVGLYEQFF. CDR3 nucleotides: TGCAGTGCGGGTCAGGGGGTAGGCCTCTATGAGCAGTTCTTC.

This clonotype was counted between two and nine times. V is TRBV7-9 and J is TRBJ2-7, with D uncertain. The CDR3 covers 13 residues. V gave up 5 bases and J gave up 4 bases, with 12 bases separating them. Germline values: CDR1 SEHNR, CDR2 FQNEAQ (reference sequence). The CDR3 is CASSPPIQYEQYF. CDR3 DNA sequence: TGTGCCAGCAGCCCGCCTATTCAATACGAGCAGTACTTC.

There are a few counts of this clonotype. CDR3 bases: TGTGCCAGCAGTCCCCCCGAACGTATAGGCTACACCTTC. It specifies CASSPPERIGYTF. The chain couples TRBV27 to TRBJ1-2; D is undetermined. Germline CDR1 and CDR2: MNHEY and SMNVEV (reference sequence). V was pared by 5 bases and J by 8 bases, with 15 bases between. The CDR3 is 13 residues long.

The V call is TRBV27, the J call TRBJ1-5; D is uncertain. Germline assignment: CDR1 MNHEY and CDR2 SMNVEV (reference sequence). V was cut by 2 bases and J by 1 base, with 3 bases left in between. The CDR3 is 13 amino acids. The CDR3 reads CASSLGSNQPQHF. CDR3 in DNA: TGTGCCAGCAGTTTAGGAAGCAATCAGCCCCAGCATTTT.

CDR3 sequence: CAISTTTGTDTQYF. The DNA of the CDR3 is TGTGCCATCAGTACAACTACCGGCACAGATACGCAGTATTTT. The gene calls are TRBV10-3 and TRBJ2-3; D not resolved. V lost 5 bases, J lost 1 base, and 10 bases lay in between. The CDR3 spans 14 residues. The germline V gene encodes CDR1 ENHRY and CDR2 SYGVKD.

This sequence joins TRBV13 and TRBJ2-1, with D possibly TRBD2 on 6 matching bases. The CDR3 runs 16 residues. The germline V gene encodes CDR1 PRHDT and CDR2 FYEKMQ (reference sequence). Trimming shortened V by 4 bases and J by 5 bases, and 18 bases separated the two germline ends. The CDR3 loop reads CASSSPMGLNDNEQFF. The CDR3 DNA follows: TGTGCCAGCAGCTCGCCAATGGGACTTAACGACAATGAGCAGTTCTTC.